Included here is one TCR beta chain sequence, with context. The germline V and J ends were trimmed by 5 bases and 12 bases, with 20 bases remaining between them. CDR1 and CDR2 from the germline V gene are LNHNV and YYDKDF (reference sequence). This CDR3 has 14 residues. Using immunoSEQ multiplex PCR, the repertoire was profiled, and TCRdb retains in-frame clones only, with some absent. The sample includes roughly 320,000 clones, roughly 91% of them seen just once. This entry is derived from a study of blood T cell repertoires in COVID-19. On the study more broadly: Collection of acute and convalescent COVID-19 samples took place in the United States, Italy and Spain. PBMCs, B-cell-depleted T cells, or T cells provided the cDNA or gDNA that made up the material.

The sample consisted of peripheral blood. This sequence was found in a woman under 40 with COVID-19, enrolled during active disease. The V call is TRBV15, the J call TRBJ1-5; D ambiguous. CDR3 nucleotide sequence: TGTGCCACCAGCGAGGAGGACGGCCCAGTGAGCCAGCATTTT. Translated: CATSEEDGPVSQHF.